This T cell receptor (beta chain) was found in a study of vaccination and CD4 T cells after COVID-19 (dated by TCRdb to 2021 to 2024). A note on the overall study: Convalescent patients had a positive SARS-CoV-2 result on nasal swab PCR, and of these patients, several had mild disease and one had severe disease. In more than eight COVID-19 convalescent patients and a few infection-naive healthy vaccine recipients, researchers compared the spike-specific CD4+ TCR repertoire from before mRNA vaccination with the repertoire from after. Control cultures used a CEFX viral epitope pool as positive control, an HIV-1 Nef peptide pool as negative control, or no peptide. Post-COVID blood samples from convalescent patients were collected a median of roughly 100 days after diagnosis, with a range of 35 to 161 days. Participants received two doses of either the Pfizer-BioNTech BNT162b2 vaccine (n=8) or the Moderna mRNA-1273 vaccine (n=2). Overlapping spike peptide pools from SARS-CoV-2 and from the common cold coronaviruses HCoV-NL63, HCoV-OC43 and HCoV-229E were used as culture stimuli. The convalescent cohort comprised six males and four females, including two Hispanic individuals, seven Caucasians, two Asians and one multiracial person. Post-vaccine blood samples were collected a median of approximately 77 days after the second vaccine dose, ranging from about 12 to 241 days. Beyond this particular receptor, the publication reports: Of the vaccine-specific clones in convalescent patients, 304 of 307, or nearly all, reacted only to SARS-CoV-2 spike and did not cross-react with common cold coronaviruses. Although the median number of SARS-CoV-2-reactive clonotypes went up from fewer than 25 after infection to some 40 after vaccination, the increase was not significant. The number of convalescent patients in the study was relatively small, and the study did not examine early timepoints following natural infection. In convalescent patients, a median approximately 83% of post-vaccine SARS-CoV-2-reactive clones were detected only after vaccination, and vaccine-specific priming was suggested by this finding.

The V and J ends are trimmed by 0 bases and 8 bases, leaving 16 bases between them. The CDR3 sequence holds 15 residues, the cysteine and phenylalanine included. The entry retains the CDR3 DNA only, 45 bases that are in frame from base 1. The germline V gene sets CDR1 to MNHEY and CDR2 to SVGEGT. This clonotype was seen only a few times. The clone's antigen remains unknown. No base quality values were provided; no much bigger clone lies one nucleotide off. What this sample's treatment or condition label stands for: approximately 10-day PBMC culture with coronavirus spike peptide pools or control peptides (ViraFEST assay). To expand antigen-specific T cells with peptide pools and then pick out the expanded clonotypes through TCR sequencing, the study relied on the ViraFEST assay. Positive SARS-CoV-2 PCR tests in the convalescent patients dated from March to December 2020, before Alpha, Beta and Delta variants emerged in the United States. PBMCs were cultured at 1.5 million to 2 million per well in IMDM supplemented with approximately 5.3% human AB serum and about 9.6 IU/ml IL-2, with approximately 10 ug/ml peptide pools added. Half of the culture medium was replaced with fresh IL-2-containing medium on days 3 and 7. After less than 12 days of culture, CD4+ T cells were isolated by negative selection using the EasySep CD4+ T cell isolation kit. Ficoll-Paque Plus gradient centrifugation was used to isolate PBMCs from whole blood, and the isolated PBMCs were then either used fresh or cryopreserved at -140C. In general, triplicate wells were set up for every culture condition.

Libraries were prepared through PCR. At the Johns Hopkins FTIC core, DNA from the cultured CD4+ T cells underwent TCR sequencing with the Oncomine TCR Beta short-read assay. The QIAamp micro DNA kit was used to extract genomic DNA from the cultured CD4+ T cells. Oncomine TCR Beta libraries from cultured CD4+ T cells were pooled with unique dual indexes and sequenced on an Illumina iSeq 100. Per the authors' processing: Non-productive sequences were filtered out, and CDR3s that did not start with C, did not end with F or W, or were shorter than 7 amino acids were discarded. Antigen-specific clonotypes were identified with the MANAFEST web application by comparing peptide-stimulated wells with reference and other culture wells. To be called positive, a clone needed an FDR below 0.05, an odds ratio above 5, and a productive frequency above 0.1% in at least two of three replicate wells. A clonotype was classed as cross-reactive if the clonotype showed significant expansion both in SARS-CoV-2 spike wells and in at least one common cold coronavirus spike condition. Using R version 3.6.1, CDR3 homology was evaluated through Levenshtein distances (stringdist) along with unrooted phylogenetic trees (ape). TCRdb handled the public reads itself, with Q25 trimming in fastp and clone calling in MiXCR, and kept productive beta chains. Merged by CDR3 protein, the rows form single entries marked with the most common genes and DNA. TCRdb, rather than the study authors, made the V and J calls. The sample yields 13,000 to 15,000 distinct CDR3 sequences; roughly 53% were counted once. 4.5% to 5.5% of the sample is in the top ten clones.

The rearrangement joined TRBV6-2 or TRBV6-3 to TRBJ1-2; confidence is insufficient to name the D gene. The sequences come from CD4+ T cells from blood, cultured in vitro, collected before SARS-CoV-2 vaccination. This TCR was sampled from a human donor who had recovered from COVID-19. The DNA reads TGTGCCAGCAGTTACTCGACCCAGGACTTTTGGGGCTACACCTTC. Translated, it gives CASSYSTQDFWGYTF.